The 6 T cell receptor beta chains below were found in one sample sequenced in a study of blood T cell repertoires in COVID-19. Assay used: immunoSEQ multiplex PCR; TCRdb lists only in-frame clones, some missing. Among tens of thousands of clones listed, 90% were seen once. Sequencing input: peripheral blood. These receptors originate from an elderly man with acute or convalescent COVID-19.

The CDR3 protein is CASTRTGITDTQYF. The CDR3 DNA is TGCGCCAGCACCAGGACAGGGATAACAGATACGCAGTATTTT. J is TRBJ2-3 and V is TRBV5-1; 8 nucleotides agree with TRBD1. CDR1 is SGHRS and CDR2 is YFSETQ in the germline V gene. Trimming removed 6 bases from V and 3 bases from J; junction bases left unmatched: 6. The CDR3 covers 14 residues.

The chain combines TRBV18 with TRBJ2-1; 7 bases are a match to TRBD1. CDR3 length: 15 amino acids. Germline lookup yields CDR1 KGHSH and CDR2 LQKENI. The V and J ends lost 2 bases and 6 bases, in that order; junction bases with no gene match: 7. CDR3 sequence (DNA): TGTGCCAGCTCACCAGGCACAGGGGAAGGCAATGAGCAGTTCTTC. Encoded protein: CASSPGTGEGNEQFF. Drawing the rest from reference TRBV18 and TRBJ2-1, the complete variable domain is NAGVMQNPRHLVRRRGQEARLRCSPMKGHSHVYWYRQLPEEGLKFMVYLQKENIIDESGMPKERFSAEFPKEGPSILRIQQVVRGDSAAYFCASSPGTGEGNEQFFGPGTRLTVL.

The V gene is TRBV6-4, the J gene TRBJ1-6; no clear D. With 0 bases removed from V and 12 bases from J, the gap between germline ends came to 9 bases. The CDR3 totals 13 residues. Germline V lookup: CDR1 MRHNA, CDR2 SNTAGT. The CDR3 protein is CASSDSISGPLHF. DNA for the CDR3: TGTGCCAGCAGTGACTCGATTTCGGGACCCCTCCACTTT.

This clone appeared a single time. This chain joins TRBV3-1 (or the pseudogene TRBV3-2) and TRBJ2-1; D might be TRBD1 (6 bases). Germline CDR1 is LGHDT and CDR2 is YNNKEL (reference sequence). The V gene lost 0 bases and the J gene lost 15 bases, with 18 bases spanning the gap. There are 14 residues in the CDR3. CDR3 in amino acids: CASSQDQTAGVAFF. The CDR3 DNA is TGTGCCAGCAGCCAAGATCAGACGGCAGGGGTTGCGTTCTTC.

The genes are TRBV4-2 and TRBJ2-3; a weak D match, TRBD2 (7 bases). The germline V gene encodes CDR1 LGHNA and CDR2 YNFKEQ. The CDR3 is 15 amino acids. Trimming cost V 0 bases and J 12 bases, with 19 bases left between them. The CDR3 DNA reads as TGTGCCAGCAGCCAAGATCGGGATCGGGGGGCCCCCCAGTATTTT. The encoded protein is CASSQDRDRGAPQYF.

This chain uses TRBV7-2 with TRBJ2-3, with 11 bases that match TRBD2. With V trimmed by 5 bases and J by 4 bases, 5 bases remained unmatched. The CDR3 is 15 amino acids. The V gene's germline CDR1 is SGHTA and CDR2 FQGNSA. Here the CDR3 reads CASSNSGGVADTQYF. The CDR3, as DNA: TGTGCCAGCAGCAATAGCGGGGGGGTGGCAGATACGCAGTATTTT.